This T cell receptor (beta chain) was recovered during a study of memory CD4+ T cells and cytomegalovirus serostatus. Overall study: Of the healthy Belgian adults, under 10 were CMV seropositive and about 24 seronegative. Whole-study findings and limits: Of about 150 reported CMV TCRbeta sequences, just over 65 were found in memory CD4+ repertoires. A US-trained random forest predicted CMV serostatus with median AUC 0.91.

This clone was counted once. The target antigen is unknown. The sort gate was single viable CD3+CD4+CD8-CD45RO+ cells for memory CD4+ T cells. Per the study methods: Out-of-frame sequences were removed, leaving some 2 million distinct TCRbeta sequences. Method: immunoSEQ multiplex PCR; TCRdb's copy keeps in-frame clones and lacks some. That table furnishes V, J and clone size, whereas the DNA furnished D and trimming. The sample lists roughly 40,000 clones; approximately 80% were seen once. This TCR came from an adult in good health and CMV-seronegative. The sequenced material came from memory CD4+ T cells from blood.

The CDR3 DNA reads TGTGCCAGCGTAGCGGCCACGGGGGATACGCAGTATTTT. This translates into CASVAATGDTQYF. The chain has TRBV6-5 and TRBJ2-3, with D possibly being TRBD2 (6 bases). The V and J ends lost 8 bases and 6 bases respectively, with 15 bases between them. This CDR3 is built from 13 residues. Germline V gene data show CDR1 as MNHEY and CDR2 as SVGAGI.